This TCR beta chain appears in the sequencing data of a study of radiation and T cells in renal cell carcinoma. The V and J ends lost 10 bases and 6 bases respectively, with 15 bases between them. The germline gives CDR1 MNHEY, CDR2 SVGAGI. The CDR3 contains 12 residues. Indicated time point: blood 4 weeks post-SBRT, at nephrectomy. As to treatment: 15 Gy SBRT to primary tumor, nephrectomy 4 weeks later. Generated by immunoSEQ multiplex PCR, the TCRdb table keeps only in-frame clones and is missing some. Here the sample spans 50,000 to 65,000 clones, 60% to 85% being singletons. The chain links TRBV6-5 to TRBJ1-1; a possible D gene is TRBD1 (6 bases). This specimen was blood, taken from a patient whose treatment included radiotherapy and nephrectomy. The sequence came from a man in his fifties or sixties with renal cell carcinoma. DNA for the CDR3: TGTGCCACCCGTGGGGGGCCTTCTGAAGCTTTCTTT. Its translation is CATRGGPSEAFF.